The TCR beta chain under discussion was sequenced for a study of identical twins (dated by TCRdb to about 2016). Regarding the study in general: To test whether fetal clonotypes persist, this study deep-sequenced TCR alpha and beta repertoires from monozygotic twins, from unrelated adults of various ages, and from cord blood. To rule out contamination, the twin experiments were replicated at different times with different library preparation protocols. What the authors observed across the whole study: Compared with coincidental sharing between unrelated individuals, an excess of low generation-probability sequences was observed among out-of-frame TCR alpha sequences shared between twins. In monozygotic twins, out-of-frame TCR alpha sharing was systematically underestimated by recombination models, although the models agreed with sharing between unrelated individuals. Invariant T cells such as MAIT and iNKT could partly confound zero-insertion analyses, though diverse VJ usage argued against this for most clonotypes. Conclusions relied on cross-sectional statistical analysis, since the same donors could not be followed over many years. Excess twin sharing in beta out-of-frame sequences was weaker because fewer shared sequences lowered the signal-to-noise ratio. Fewer insertions were carried by abundant cord blood beta clonotypes, a similar but weaker trend appeared in young adult naive repertoires, and no such trend appeared in memory repertoires.

This clonotype has only a few counts. This receptor's antigen is unknown. No clone much larger than this one lies a single base away; base qualities are absent. Only healthy Caucasian donors were included. The twin cohort consisted of three pairs of female monozygotic twins, all aged about 18 to 29 years. Peripheral blood mononuclear cells were used as the source from which RNA for TCR libraries was isolated. Library method: 5' RACE. The sample was run on an Illumina HiSeq 2000. Template switching introduced a universal primer binding site; the final cDNA contained a unique molecular identifier, enabling accurate counting of TCR cDNA molecules. First-strand cDNA for TCR alpha and beta chains was synthesized from specific primers in the conserved constant-segment region. Each cDNA library was double barcoded, with a SMART-Mk sample barcode plus Illumina barcodes, to control for contamination. TruSeq adapter sequences and Illumina sample barcodes were added in two successive PCR steps. The Illumina HiSeq platform was used with custom primers to sequence TCR alpha and beta cDNA libraries. The authors processed their data as follows. Raw reads were processed with MiGEC to extract unique molecular identifiers, and MiXCR was used to determine CDR3 positions. Recombination models were inferred per individual with the repgenHMM and IGoR tools using an EM algorithm. The tcR package in R was used for shared clonotype analysis, with sharing normalized by the product of cloneset sizes. To study raw recombination without the effects of thymic and clonal selection, out-of-frame nonproductive sequences were analyzed. TCRdb trimmed the raw reads at Q25, called clones with MiXCR and kept productive beta chains. Rows are unified per CDR3 protein, each entry keeping the most common DNA and genes. The V and J calls, along with clone size, are taken from TCRdb and not from the paper's own processing. The sample records under 900,000 distinct CDR3 sequences, roughly 20% of which are singletons. Clones ranked in the top ten supply around 14% of the sample.

Including the terminal cysteine and phenylalanine, the CDR3 comprises 13 residues. Only CDR3 DNA is held: 39 bases, read in frame from base 1. The V end loses 6 bases and the J end loses 7 bases, and a stretch of 16 bases separates them. Based on the germline V gene (reference sequence), the CDR1 and CDR2 sequences are DFQATT and SNEGSKA. Another study also made use of these data, one on T cells expressing NK-cell markers. The second paper further reports: In sorted CD3+CD56+NKG2C+, CD3+CD56+NKG2C- and CD3+CD56-NKG2C+ T-cell subsets from several donors, TCR beta-chain repertoires were profiled. Among the eight sequenced donors, only one was HCMV-seronegative, while the other seven were HCMV-seropositive. In several experiments an anti-gammadeltaTCR antibody was added to restrict sorting to alphabetaTCR-expressing T cells. For 6 or 7 donors, the dominant CD3+CD56+NKG2C+ clonotypes were among the top 10 CD8+ clonotypes and accounted for about 1.0-8% of CD8+ T cells. Those dominant clonotypes were again the most abundant among CD3+CD56-NKG2C+ cells in a handful of donors, at roughly 25-65%. Whether the expanded NKG2C-expressing T cell clones were specific for HCMV antigens was left unclear. The study sequenced eight donors, all healthy volunteers chosen at random: three men and five women. To determine HCMV serostatus, a commercial ELISA kit was used to detect HCMV-specific IgG in serum. For over 5 donors, bulk peripheral blood T-cell repertoires were additionally sequenced from unsorted PBMC. MIGEC was used to demultiplex reads and group reads by UMI, and MiTCR was used to assemble and quantify clonotypes. Only TCR cDNA sequences supported by at least two reads were kept to exclude erroneous sequences. The tcR package was used for downstream repertoire analysis, and clonotypes were matched between fractions using CDR3 nucleotide sequence together with V segment. Antigen specificity was annotated against VDJdb with VDJmatch, allowing one amino acid substitution in CDR3.

Sequencing was carried out using PBMCs. The TCR sequence derives from a young woman in good health. In this chain, TRBV20-1 is recombined with TRBJ2-1, with the D assignment possibly TRBD1 or TRBD2, given 5 matching bases for each. For the CDR3, the sequence is CSAKTGRPNEQFF. The bases are TGCAGTGCAAAAACGGGACGGCCTAATGAGCAGTTCTTC.